This T cell receptor (beta chain) was profiled in a study of OX40 agonist ivuxolimab in advanced cancers. Study context: An agonistic human IgG2 monoclonal antibody against OX40 (CD134) was given. Patients in dose escalation had liver, melanoma, kidney or head and neck cancers. Study-level results: In the 0.1 to 3.0 mg/kg range, CD4+ and CD8+ blood T cells had expanded clonally by week 6.

People who had autoimmune disease history or systemic immunosuppression were excluded. Assay: immunoSEQ multiplex PCR; the TCRdb copy retains only in-frame clones and omits some. This sample has about 15,000 clones, with roughly 78% found just once. This CDR3 contains 16 residues. V lost 7 bases and J lost 2, with 19 bases in between. Germline V gives CDR1 SGHVS, CDR2 FQNEAQ. Of note for this clone: Its antigen is not identified.

This TCR was recovered from an adult with an advanced solid tumor such as melanoma, head and neck, liver or kidney cancer. The J gene is TRBJ2-3, the V gene TRBV7-8, with a tentative D call TRBD2 (6 bases). The sample here was CD4+ or CD8+ T cells sorted from blood, taken in a trial of the OX40 agonist ivuxolimab. CDR3 in amino acids: CASNTGTRPATDTQYF. CDR3 DNA sequence: TGTGCCAGCAATACCGGGACTCGCCCGGCCACAGATACGCAGTATTTT.